One sample yielded the 3 T cell receptor beta chains listed below, sequenced in a study of T cells in narcolepsy. TCRdb's copy holds only in-frame clones and misses some; the assay was immunoSEQ multiplex PCR. The table lists more than 10,000 clones, approximately 94% of them singletons. The sample taken for sequencing was CD45RA- memory CD4+ T cells from PBMCs. All receptors come from a human donor with narcolepsy.

The chain carries TRBV6-5 and TRBJ1-1; D unclear. CDR3 size: 13 residues. Germline V gene lookup returns CDR1 MNHEY and CDR2 SVGAGI. The V end was cut by 2 bases, the J end by 0 bases, with 4 bases between. CDR3 in DNA: TGTGCCAGCAGTTACCTCTTGAACACTGAAGCTTTCTTT. This sequence encodes CASSYLLNTEAFF.

This chain uses TRBV23-1 with TRBJ1-5, with D tentatively TRBD1 (5 bases). TRBV23-1 is an ORF for which the function is uncertain. Trimming cost V 3 bases and J 1 base, with 13 bases left between them. This CDR3 is 16 amino acids long. The CDR3 DNA is TGCGCCAGCAGTCACTCCGACCGGGACAGCAATCAGCCCCAGCATTTT. Amino acids: CASSHSDRDSNQPQHF.

The chain links TRBV5-4 to TRBJ1-2; D may be TRBD1 (5 bases). V lost 4 bases and J lost 4, with 14 bases in between. CDR3 length equals 14 residues. CDR1 and CDR2 from the germline V gene are SGHNT and YYREEE (reference sequence). The CDR3, as DNA: TGTGCCAGCAGCCCTGGGGGGGGAACCTATGGCTACACCTTC. Its translation is CASSPGGGTYGYTF.